The T cell receptor beta chain described here comes from a study of human T cells and chemical hapten exposure. Study results and limitations: Those TCRs sitting above 1 in 1000 frequency stayed the same with DPC sensitization. Correlating positively with patch test score were the PT1 expanded TCR counts.

Notes on this clonotype: Its antigen remains unidentified.

V was shortened by 6 bases and J by 6 bases, with 15 bases between the two germline ends. The CDR3 loop spans 13 amino acids. CDR1 is KGHSH, CDR2 LQKENI, per germline. In the library, unique molecular identifiers were attached to individual cDNA molecules. Original processing methods: Sample TCR counts, which ranged from about 23,224 to 690,600, had a median of about 100,000. TCRdb re-called the RACE reads with MiXCR, one entry per CDR3 protein. TCRdb's processing, not the study's, gives the V and J calls here. The sample lists about 51,000 distinct CDR3 sequences; approximately 8.8% were seen once. Time point specified: pre-sensitization, week 0. Treatment noted: therapeutic diphenylcyclopropenone sensitization with weekly scalp DPC.

The chain uses TRBV18 and TRBJ2-7, with no clear D. The sample here was whole blood, taken in connection with sensitization to the hapten diphenylcyclopropenone (DPC). The clonotype was recovered from a woman in her forties with alopecia areata. Some clones in this sample may be carry-over from other donors' samples. For the CDR3, the DNA is TGTGCCAGCTCCTCACCATGGGTTGGCGAGCAGTACTTC. This translates into CASSSPWVGEQYF.